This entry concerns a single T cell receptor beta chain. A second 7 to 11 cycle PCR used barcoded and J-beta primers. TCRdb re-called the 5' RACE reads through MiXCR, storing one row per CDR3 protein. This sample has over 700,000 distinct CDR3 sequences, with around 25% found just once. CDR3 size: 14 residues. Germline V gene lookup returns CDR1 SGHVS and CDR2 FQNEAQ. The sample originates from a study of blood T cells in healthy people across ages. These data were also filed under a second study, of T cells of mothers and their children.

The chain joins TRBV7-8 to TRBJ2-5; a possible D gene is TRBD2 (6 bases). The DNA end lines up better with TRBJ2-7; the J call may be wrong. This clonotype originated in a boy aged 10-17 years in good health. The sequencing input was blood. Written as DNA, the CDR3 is TGTGCCAGCAGCTTGCCAGCGGGCGGATACGAGCAGTACTTC. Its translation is CASSLPAGGYEQYF.